The sequence of this TCR beta chain was determined in a study of T cell responses to AZD1222 COVID-19 vaccine. TCRdb keeps only in-frame clones here, not all; method: immunoSEQ multiplex PCR. The sample has some 120,000 clones; roughly 88% are singletons. Per the germline V gene, CDR1 is SGHTA and CDR2 is FQGNSA. This CDR3 is 16 amino acids long. The V and J ends lost 6 bases and 8 bases respectively, with 25 bases between them. The receptor was derived from an adult who received the AZD1222 COVID-19 vaccine. This material consisted of peripheral blood, taken 28 days after the second AZD1222 dose. The gene calls are TRBV7-2 and TRBJ1-2; D not certain. CDR3 coding DNA: TGTGCCAGCAGAATAATGAGGAACCTATCCCCGCGGGGCTACACCTTC. This sequence encodes CASRIMRNLSPRGYTF.